Below, one T cell receptor beta chain is given with its context. What it binds is unknown. This record comes from a study of graft-versus-host responses after intestinal transplantation. Overall study: Isolated intestinal, liver-intestinal, or multivisceral transplants were what recipients had. Each patient got anti-thymocyte globulin induction, then tacrolimus and steroids for about 3 years.

V gave up 4 bases and J gave up 0 bases, with 11 bases separating them. Looked up from germline, CDR1 is MNHEY and CDR2 is SMNVEV (reference sequence). This CDR3 is 15 amino acids long. Sequenced by immunoSEQ multiplex PCR; TCRdb stores in-frame clones only, minus some. The sample yields roughly 100,000 clones, 93% seen once. Regarding the study as a whole: GvH clones surfaced in recipient marrow, some emerging earlier in ileum or blood. Where graft-donor T cell macrochimerism was present, patients had high graft-versus-host to host-versus-graft clonal ratios in allografts.

This sample comprised unstimulated CD8+ T cells sorted from spleen or lymph node cells, obtained before intestinal transplant. This clonotype was obtained from a human donor who received an intestinal transplant. V and J are TRBV27 and TRBJ2-3, with a tentative D call TRBD1 (7 bases). The CDR3 reads CASSSQGGSTDTQYF. As DNA, the CDR3 is TGTGCCAGCAGTTCCCAGGGGGGTAGCACAGATACGCAGTATTTT.